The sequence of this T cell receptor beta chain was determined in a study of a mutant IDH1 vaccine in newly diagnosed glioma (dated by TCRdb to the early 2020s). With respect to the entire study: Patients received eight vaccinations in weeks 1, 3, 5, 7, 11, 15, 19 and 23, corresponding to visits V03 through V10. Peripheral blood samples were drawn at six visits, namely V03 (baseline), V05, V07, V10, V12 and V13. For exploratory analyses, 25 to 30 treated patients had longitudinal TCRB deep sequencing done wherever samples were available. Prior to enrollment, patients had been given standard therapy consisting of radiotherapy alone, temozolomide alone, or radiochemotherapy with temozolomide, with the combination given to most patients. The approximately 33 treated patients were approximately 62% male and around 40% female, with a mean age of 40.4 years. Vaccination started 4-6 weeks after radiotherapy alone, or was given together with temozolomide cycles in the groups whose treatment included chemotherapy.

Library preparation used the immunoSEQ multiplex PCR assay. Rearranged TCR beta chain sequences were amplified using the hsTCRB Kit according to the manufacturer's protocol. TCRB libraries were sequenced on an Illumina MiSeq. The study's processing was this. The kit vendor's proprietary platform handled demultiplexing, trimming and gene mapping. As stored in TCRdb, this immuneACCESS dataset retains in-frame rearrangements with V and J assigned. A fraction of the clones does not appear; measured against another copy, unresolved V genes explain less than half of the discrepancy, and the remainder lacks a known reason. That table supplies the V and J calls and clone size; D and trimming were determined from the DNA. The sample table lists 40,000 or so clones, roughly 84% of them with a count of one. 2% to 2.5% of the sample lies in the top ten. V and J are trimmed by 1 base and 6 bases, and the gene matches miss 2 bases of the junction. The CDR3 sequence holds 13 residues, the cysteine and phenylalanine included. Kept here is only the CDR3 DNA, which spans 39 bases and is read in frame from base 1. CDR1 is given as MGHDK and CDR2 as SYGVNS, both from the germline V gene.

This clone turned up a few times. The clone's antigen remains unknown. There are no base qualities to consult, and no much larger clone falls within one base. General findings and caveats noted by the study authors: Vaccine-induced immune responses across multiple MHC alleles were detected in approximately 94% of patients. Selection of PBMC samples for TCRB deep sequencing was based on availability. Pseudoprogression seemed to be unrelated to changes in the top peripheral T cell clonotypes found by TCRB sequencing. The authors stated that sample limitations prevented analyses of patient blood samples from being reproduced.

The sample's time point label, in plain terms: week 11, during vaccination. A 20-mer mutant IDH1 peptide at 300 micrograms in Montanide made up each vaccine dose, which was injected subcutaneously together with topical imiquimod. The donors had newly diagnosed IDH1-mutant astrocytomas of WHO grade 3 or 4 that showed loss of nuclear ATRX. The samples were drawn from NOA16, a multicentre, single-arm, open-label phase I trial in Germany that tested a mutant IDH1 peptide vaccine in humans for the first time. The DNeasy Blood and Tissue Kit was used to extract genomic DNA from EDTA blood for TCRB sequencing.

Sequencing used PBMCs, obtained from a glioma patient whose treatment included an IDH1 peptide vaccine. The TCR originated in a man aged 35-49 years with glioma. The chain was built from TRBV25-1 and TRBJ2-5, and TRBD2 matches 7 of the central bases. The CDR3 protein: CASSEWGGKTQYF. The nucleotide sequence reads TGTGCCAGCAGTGAATGGGGGGGAAAGACCCAGTACTTC.